Each of the 7 T cell receptor beta chains below was sequenced from the same sample in a study of OX40 agonist ivuxolimab in advanced cancers. The library was prepared using the immunoSEQ multiplex PCR assay. TCRdb's version of the immuneACCESS table is confined to in-frame rearrangements and falls short of the full clone set. An unresolved V gene accounts for under half of the shortfall where checked; the remainder is of unknown origin. The sample data list over 40,000 clones, and roughly nine tenths of these were observed just once. The top ten clones comprise 14% of the sample. Sample: CD4+ or CD8+ T cells sorted from blood, taken in a trial of the OX40 agonist ivuxolimab. The receptors come from an adult with an advanced solid tumor such as melanoma, head and neck, liver or kidney cancer.

The chain combines TRBV9 with TRBJ1-6; TRBD1 might be the D (6 bases). The CDR3 covers 16 residues. CDR1 is SGDLS, CDR2 YYNGEE, per germline. V lost 4 bases and J lost 0, with 11 bases in between. This CDR3 is CASSSGVRSYNSPLHF. The CDR3, as DNA: TGTGCCAGCAGCTCAGGGGTGCGCTCCTATAATTCACCCCTCCACTTT.

V and J are TRBV5-1 and TRBJ1-1, with 9 bases lining up with TRBD1. After removal of 1 base from V and 4 bases from J, the junction contained 5 bases not matched to a gene. Germline assignment: CDR1 SGHRS and CDR2 YFSETQ. CDR3 length equals 15 residues. The chain's CDR3 is CASSLTGQGSTEAFF. The CDR3 nucleotides read TGCGCCAGCAGCTTGACCGGACAGGGGTCCACTGAAGCTTTCTTT.

The chain carries TRBV9 and TRBJ2-7; TRBD2 matches at 11 bases. There are 15 residues in the CDR3. Germline loops: CDR1 SGDLS, CDR2 YYNGEE. J was trimmed by 3 bases and V by 3 bases; bases with no gene match: 5. For the CDR3, the DNA is TGTGCCAGCAGCGCGGGACTAGCGGATATCTACGAGCAGTACTTC. Translating gives CASSAGLADIYEQYF. Full variable domain (remainder filled in from reference TRBV9 and TRBJ2-7): DSGVTQTPKHLITATGQRVTLRCSPRSGDLSVYWYQQSLDQGLQFLIQYYNGEERAKGNILERFSAQQFPDLHSELNLSSLELGDSALYFCASSAGLADIYEQYFGPGTRLTVT.

The rearrangement uses TRBV7-3 and TRBJ1-1; D unclear. The V gene's germline CDR1 is SGHTA and CDR2 FQGTGA. CDR3 length equals 15 residues. Trimming removed 2 bases at V and 5 bases at J, with 15 bases between. The CDR3 protein is CASSLYGPTGTEAFF. CDR3 bases: TGTGCCAGCAGCTTATACGGGCCTACGGGAACTGAAGCTTTCTTT.

The V call is TRBV15, the J call TRBJ2-6; no definite D call. Germline V gene lookup returns CDR1 LNHNV and CDR2 YYDKDF (reference sequence). The CDR3 totals 17 residues. Trimming removed 0 bases from V and 1 base from J, with 10 bases in between. In DNA, the CDR3 is TGTGCCACCAGCAGAGAGGCGGACGGATCTGGGGCCAACGTCCTGACTTTC. It yields the protein CATSREADGSGANVLTF.

This sequence joins TRBV2 and TRBJ2-1; possible D gene TRBD2, 5 bases. Trimming left V 7 bases short and J 7 bases short, with 14 bases between. Germline V gene data show CDR1 as SNHLY and CDR2 as FYNNEI. This CDR3 spans 13 amino acids. The CDR3 loop is CASTRDMENEQFF. CDR3 in DNA: TGTGCCAGCACCCGGGATATGGAGAATGAGCAGTTCTTC.

The chain recombines TRBV6-6 with TRBJ2-7; D is ambiguous. The germline CDR1 and CDR2 sequences are MNHNY and SVGAGI (reference sequence). CDR3 size: 13 residues. Trimming left V 4 bases short and J 0 bases short, with 7 bases between. CDR3 sequence (DNA): TGTGCCAGCAGTTTAGGAGACTCCTACGAGCAGTACTTC. It is translated as CASSLGDSYEQYF.